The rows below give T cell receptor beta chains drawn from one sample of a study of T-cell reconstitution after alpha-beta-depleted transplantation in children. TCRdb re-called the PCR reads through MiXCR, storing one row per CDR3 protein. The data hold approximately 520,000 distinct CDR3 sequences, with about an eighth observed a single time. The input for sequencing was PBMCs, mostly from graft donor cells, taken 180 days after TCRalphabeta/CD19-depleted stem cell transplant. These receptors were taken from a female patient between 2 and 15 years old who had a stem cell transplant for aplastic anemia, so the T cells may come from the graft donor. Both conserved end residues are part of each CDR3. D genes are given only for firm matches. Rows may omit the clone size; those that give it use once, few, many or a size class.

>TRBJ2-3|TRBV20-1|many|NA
CSARGVGGREDTQYF
TGCAGTGCTAGAGGGGTGGGAGGCCGCGAAGATACGCAGTATTTT
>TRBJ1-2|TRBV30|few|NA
CAWMDGEYGYTF
TGTGCCTGGATGGACGGGGAATATGGCTACACCTTC
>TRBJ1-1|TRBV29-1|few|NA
CSVEGGARMSMNTEAFF
TGCAGCGTTGAGGGTGGGGCAAGGATGTCAATGAACACTGAAGCTTTCTTT
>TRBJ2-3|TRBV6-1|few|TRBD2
CASSNVAGVGTDTQYF
TGTGCCAGCAGCAACGTAGCGGGAGTGGGCACAGATACGCAGTATTTT
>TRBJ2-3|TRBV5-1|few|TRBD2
CASSQLLAGNTDTQYF
TGCGCCAGCAGCCAGCTACTAGCGGGGAACACAGATACGCAGTATTTT
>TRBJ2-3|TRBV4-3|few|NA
CASSQARGDTDTQYF
TGCGCCAGCAGCCAAGCTCGGGGCGACACAGATACGCAGTATTTT
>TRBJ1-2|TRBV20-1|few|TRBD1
CSALTGARDYGYTF
TGCAGTGCGCTTACAGGGGCGCGGGACTATGGCTACACCTTC
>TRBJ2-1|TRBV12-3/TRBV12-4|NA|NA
CASSRRLAHYNEQFF
TGTGCCAGCAGCCGCCGGCTAGCGCATTACAATGAGCAGTTCTTC
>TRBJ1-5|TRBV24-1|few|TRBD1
CATSDGGTGGNNQPQHF
TGTGCCACCAGTGATGGTGGGACAGGGGGAAACAATCAGCCCCAGCATTTT
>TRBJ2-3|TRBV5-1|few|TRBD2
CASSYGAGGTDTQYF
TGCGCCAGCAGCTACGGAGCGGGAGGAACAGATACGCAGTATTTT
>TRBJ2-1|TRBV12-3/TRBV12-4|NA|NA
CASSVRTGSYNEQFF
TGTGCCAGCAGTGTTCGAACTGGCTCCTACAATGAGCAGTTCTTC
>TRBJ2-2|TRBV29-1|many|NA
CSVVWWSNTGELFF
TGCAGCGTTGTTTGGTGGAGCAACACCGGGGAGCTGTTTTTT
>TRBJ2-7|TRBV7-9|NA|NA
CASSGVRYEQYF
TGTGCCAGCAGTGGGGTGCGCTACGAGCAGTACTTC
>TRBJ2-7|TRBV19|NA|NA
CASSRVPEDEQYF
TGTGCCAGTAGCCGAGTCCCCGAGGACGAGCAGTACTTC
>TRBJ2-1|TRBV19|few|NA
CASSIPDRRFYNEQFF
TGTGCCAGTAGTATCCCCGACAGGAGATTCTACAATGAGCAGTTCTTC